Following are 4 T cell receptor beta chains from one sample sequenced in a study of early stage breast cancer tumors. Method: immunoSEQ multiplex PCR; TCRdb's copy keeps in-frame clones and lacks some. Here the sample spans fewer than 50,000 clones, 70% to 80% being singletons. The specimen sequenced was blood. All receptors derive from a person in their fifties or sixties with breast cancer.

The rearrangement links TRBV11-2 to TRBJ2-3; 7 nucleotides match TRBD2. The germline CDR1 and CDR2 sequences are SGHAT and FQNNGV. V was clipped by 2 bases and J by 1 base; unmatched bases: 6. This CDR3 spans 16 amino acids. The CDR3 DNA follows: TGTGCCAGCAGCTTAAGAGCGGGGTGGGGCACAGATACGCAGTATTTT. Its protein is CASSLRAGWGTDTQYF.

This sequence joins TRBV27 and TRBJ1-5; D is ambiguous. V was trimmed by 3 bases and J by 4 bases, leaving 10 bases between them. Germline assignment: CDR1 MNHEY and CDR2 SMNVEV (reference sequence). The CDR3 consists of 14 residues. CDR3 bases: TGTGCCAGCAGTTTCCGGGGTGATAATCAGCCCCAGCATTTT. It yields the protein CASSFRGDNQPQHF.

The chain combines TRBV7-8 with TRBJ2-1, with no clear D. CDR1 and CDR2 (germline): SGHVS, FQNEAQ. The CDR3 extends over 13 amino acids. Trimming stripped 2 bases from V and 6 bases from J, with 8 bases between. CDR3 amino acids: CASSLPPLNEQFF. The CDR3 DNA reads TGTGCCAGCAGCTTACCTCCCCTCAATGAGCAGTTCTTC.

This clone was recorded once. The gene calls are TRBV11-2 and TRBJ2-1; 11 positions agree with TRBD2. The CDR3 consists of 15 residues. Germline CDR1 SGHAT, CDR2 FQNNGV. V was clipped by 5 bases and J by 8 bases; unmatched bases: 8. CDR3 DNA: TGTGCCAGCAGCCACATAGCGGGGGGGCAGTATGAGCAGTTCTTC. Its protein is CASSHIAGGQYEQFF.